Shown below are 9 T cell receptor beta chains from a single sample sequenced in a study of cytomegalovirus exposure and HLA in healthy donors. PCR was performed using 60 Vbeta and 13 Jbeta primers. Profiled with immunoSEQ multiplex PCR; TCRdb holds only in-frame clones, not every one. The sample lists 150,000 to 200,000 clones; 60% to 85% were seen once. Sequencing was carried out using PBMCs. These receptors originate from a young man in good health and CMV-seropositive.

The chain combines TRBV5-1 with TRBJ2-1, with a weak D call TRBD2 (5 bases). CDR1 and CDR2 (germline): SGHRS, YFSETQ. Trimming took off 4 bases at V and 3 bases at J, with 11 bases between the two ends. The CDR3 has 14 amino acids. CDR3 protein: CASSTDGNYNEQFF. The CDR3 bases are TGCGCCAGCAGCACGGACGGGAACTACAATGAGCAGTTCTTC.

The chain joins TRBV6-1 to TRBJ2-7; no reliable D call. Trimming stripped 3 bases from V and 4 bases from J, with 7 bases between. This CDR3 is 12 amino acids long. From germline, CDR1 is MNHNS and CDR2 SASEGT. CDR3 amino acids: CASSEMTYEQYF. The DNA for the CDR3 is TGTGCCAGCAGTGAGATGACTTACGAGCAGTACTTC.

On this clone itself: Other DNA sequences in this specimen translate into the identical CDR3. This chain joins TRBV5-4 and TRBJ2-3, with D hard to call. CDR1 is SGHNT and CDR2 is YYREEE in the germline V gene (reference sequence). V was trimmed by 0 bases and J by 0 bases, leaving 5 bases between them. The CDR3 extends over 14 amino acids. The CDR3 sequence is CASSLGLSTDTQYF. DNA of the CDR3: TGTGCCAGCAGCTTGGGACTTAGCACAGATACGCAGTATTTT.

As for this clone: Mismatch with germline at one junction end may stem from a read error. The chain combines TRBV6-1 with TRBJ1-5; TRBD1 matches at 9 bases. The CDR3 is 15 amino acids. The V gene's germline CDR1 is MNHNS and CDR2 SASEGT. The CDR3 sequence: CASRETGGSNRPQHF. The DNA for the CDR3 is TGTGCCAGCAGAGAGACAGGGGGATCAAATCGGCCCCAGCATTTT.

This sequence joins TRBV7-2 and TRBJ1-6; the match to TRBD1 covers 9 bases. Germline CDR1 SGHTA, CDR2 FQGNSA. The CDR3 has 16 residues. J gave up 7 bases and V 1 base, and 5 bases lay outside the gene matches. The CDR3 here is CASSLEQGQGNSPLHF. The CDR3, as DNA: TGTGCCAGCAGCTTAGAACAGGGACAGGGAAATTCACCCCTCCACTTT. Looking up the rest from reference TRBV7-2 and TRBJ1-6 gives the full variable domain: GAGVSQSPSNKVTEKGKDVELRCDPISGHTALYWYRQSLGQGLEFLIYFQGNSAPDKSGLPSDRFSAERTGGSVSTLTIQRTQQEDSAVYLCASSLEQGQGNSPLHFGNGTRLTVT.

The CDR3 loop is CASSQGYGAKQPQHF. CDR3 DNA: TGCGCCAGCAGCCAAGGTTATGGGGCAAAACAGCCCCAGCATTTT. V gene TRBV4-1 combines with J gene TRBJ1-5; a possible D gene is TRBD1 (5 bases). Germline V gene lookup returns CDR1 MGHRA and CDR2 YSYEKL. This CDR3 spans 15 amino acids. The V gene lost 1 base and the J gene lost 7 bases, with 14 bases spanning the gap.

The chain recombines TRBV19 with TRBJ2-5; the match to TRBD2 covers 7 bases. CDR1 LNHDA and CDR2 SQIVND come from the germline V gene (reference sequence). V lost 3 bases and J lost 5; bases outside the gene matches: 6. This CDR3 is built from 14 residues. Here the CDR3 DNA reads TGTGCCAGTAGTATGCGGGGAGGGGACGAGACCCAGTACTTC. This encodes CASSMRGGDETQYF.

This clone was seen more than once but under ten times. This chain connects TRBV25-1 to TRBJ1-1; D remains unclear. Germline V gene data show CDR1 as MGHDK and CDR2 as SYGVNS. The CDR3 extends over 12 amino acids. V shed 2 bases and J shed 3 bases, with 4 bases lying between them. Here the CDR3 DNA reads TGTGCCAGCAGTGAACGGGACACTGAAGCTTTCTTT. Protein product: CASSERDTEAFF.

The chain recombines TRBV27 with TRBJ1-1; 8 bases map to TRBD1. CDR3 length: 15 amino acids. Trimming at V came to 5 bases and at J to 3 bases, leaving 8 bases not matched to a gene. From germline, CDR1 is MNHEY and CDR2 SMNVEV (reference sequence). The CDR3 DNA reads TGTGCCAGCAGTGCACCGACAGGGGTCGACACTGAAGCTTTCTTT. This translates into CASSAPTGVDTEAFF.